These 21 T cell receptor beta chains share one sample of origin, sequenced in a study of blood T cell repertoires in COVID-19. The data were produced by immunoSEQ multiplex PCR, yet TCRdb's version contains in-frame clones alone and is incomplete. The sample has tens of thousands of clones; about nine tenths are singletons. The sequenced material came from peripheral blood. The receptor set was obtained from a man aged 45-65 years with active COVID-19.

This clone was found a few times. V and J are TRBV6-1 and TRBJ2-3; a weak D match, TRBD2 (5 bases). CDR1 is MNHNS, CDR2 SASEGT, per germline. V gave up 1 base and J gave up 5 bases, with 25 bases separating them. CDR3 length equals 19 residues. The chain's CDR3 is CASSEEVGPEGWGEDTQYF. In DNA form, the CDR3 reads TGTGCCAGCAGTGAAGAAGTCGGCCCTGAAGGGTGGGGAGAAGATACGCAGTATTTT.

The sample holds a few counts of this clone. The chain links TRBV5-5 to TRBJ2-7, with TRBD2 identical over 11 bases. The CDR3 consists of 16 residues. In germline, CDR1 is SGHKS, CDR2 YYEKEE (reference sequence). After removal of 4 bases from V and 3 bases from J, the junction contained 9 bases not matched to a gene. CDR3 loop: CASSKATSGSFYEQYF. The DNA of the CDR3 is TGTGCCAGCAGCAAAGCAACTAGCGGGAGTTTCTACGAGCAGTACTTC.

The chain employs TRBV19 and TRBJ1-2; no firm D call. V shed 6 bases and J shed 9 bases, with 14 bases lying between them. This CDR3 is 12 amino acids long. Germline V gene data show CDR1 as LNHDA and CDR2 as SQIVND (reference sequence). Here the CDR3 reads CASRNQASSYTF. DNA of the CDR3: TGTGCCAGTAGGAACCAAGCCTCGAGCTACACCTTC. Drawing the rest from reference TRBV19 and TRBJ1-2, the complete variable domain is DGGITQSPKYLFRKEGQNVTLSCEQNLNHDAMYWYRQDPGQGLRLIYYSQIVNDFQKGDIAEGYSVSREKKESFPLTVTSAQKNPTAFYLCASRNQASSYTFGSGTRLTVV.

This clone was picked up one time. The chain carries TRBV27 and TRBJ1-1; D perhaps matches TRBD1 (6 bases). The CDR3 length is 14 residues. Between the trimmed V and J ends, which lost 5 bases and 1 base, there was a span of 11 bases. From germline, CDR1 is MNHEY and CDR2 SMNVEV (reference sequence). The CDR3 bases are TGTGCCAGCAGTGCCGGGACACAGAACACTGAAGCTTTCTTT. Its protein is CASSAGTQNTEAFF.

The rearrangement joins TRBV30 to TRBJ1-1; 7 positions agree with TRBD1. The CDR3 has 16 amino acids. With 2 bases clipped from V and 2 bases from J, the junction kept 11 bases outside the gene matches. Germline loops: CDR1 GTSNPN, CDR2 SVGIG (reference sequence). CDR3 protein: CAWSKNRGTINTEAFF. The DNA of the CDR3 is TGTGCCTGGAGTAAAAACAGGGGTACGATTAACACTGAAGCTTTCTTT.

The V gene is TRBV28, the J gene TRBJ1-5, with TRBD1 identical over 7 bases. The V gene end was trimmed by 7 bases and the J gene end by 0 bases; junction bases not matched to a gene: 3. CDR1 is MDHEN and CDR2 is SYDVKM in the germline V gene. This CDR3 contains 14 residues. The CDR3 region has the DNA TGTGCCAGCAATCGACAGGGTAGCAATCAGCCCCAGCATTTT. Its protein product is CASNRQGSNQPQHF.

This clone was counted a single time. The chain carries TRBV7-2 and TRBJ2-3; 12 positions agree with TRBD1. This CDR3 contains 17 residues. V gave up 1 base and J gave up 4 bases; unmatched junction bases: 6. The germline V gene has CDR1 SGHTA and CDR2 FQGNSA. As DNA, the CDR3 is TGTGCCAGCAGCTTAGTGGGACAGGGGGCGATCTCAGATACGCAGTATTTT. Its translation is CASSLVGQGAISDTQYF. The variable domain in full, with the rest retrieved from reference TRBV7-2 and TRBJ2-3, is GAGVSQSPSNKVTEKGKDVELRCDPISGHTALYWYRQSLGQGLEFLIYFQGNSAPDKSGLPSDRFSAERTGGSVSTLTIQRTQQEDSAVYLCASSLVGQGAISDTQYFGPGTRLTVL.

CDR3 residues: CASSLQGASYEQYF. The DNA for the CDR3 is TGCGCCAGCAGCTTGCAGGGGGCGTCGTACGAGCAGTACTTC. The J gene is TRBJ2-7, the V gene TRBV5-1; 8 bases are shared with TRBD1. There are 14 residues in the CDR3. V trimming: 1 base; J trimming: 4 bases; junction bases outside the gene matches: 4. CDR1 and CDR2 from the germline V gene are SGHRS and YFSETQ.

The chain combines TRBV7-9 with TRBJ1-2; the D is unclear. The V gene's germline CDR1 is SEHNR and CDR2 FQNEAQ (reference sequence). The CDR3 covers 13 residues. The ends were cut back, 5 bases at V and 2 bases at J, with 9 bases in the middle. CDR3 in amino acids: CASSPQENYGYTF. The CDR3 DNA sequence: TGTGCCAGCAGCCCTCAGGAAAACTATGGCTACACCTTC.

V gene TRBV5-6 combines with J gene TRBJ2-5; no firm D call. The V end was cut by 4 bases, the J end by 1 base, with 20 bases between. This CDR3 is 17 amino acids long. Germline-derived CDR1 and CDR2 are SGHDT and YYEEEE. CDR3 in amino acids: CASSPQRGGLAQETQYF. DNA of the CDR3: TGTGCCAGCAGCCCCCAACGTGGCGGTTTGGCCCAAGAGACCCAGTACTTC.

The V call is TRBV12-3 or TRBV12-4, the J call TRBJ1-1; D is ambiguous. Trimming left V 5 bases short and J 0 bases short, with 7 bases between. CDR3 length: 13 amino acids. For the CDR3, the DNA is TGTGCCAGCAGTCCCCCCATGAACACTGAAGCTTTCTTT. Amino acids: CASSPPMNTEAFF.

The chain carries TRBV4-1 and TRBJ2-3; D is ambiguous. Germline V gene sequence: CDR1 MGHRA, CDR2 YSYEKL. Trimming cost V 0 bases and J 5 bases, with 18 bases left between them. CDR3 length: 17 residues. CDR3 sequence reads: CASSQDRPRVIQDTQYF. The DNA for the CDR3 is TGCGCCAGCAGCCAAGATCGTCCTCGGGTGATTCAAGATACGCAGTATTTT.

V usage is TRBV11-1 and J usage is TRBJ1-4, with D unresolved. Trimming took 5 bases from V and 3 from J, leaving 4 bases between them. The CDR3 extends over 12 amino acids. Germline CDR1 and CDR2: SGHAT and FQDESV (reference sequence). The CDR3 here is CASSGPNEKLFF. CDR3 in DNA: TGTGCCAGCAGCGGCCCTAATGAAAAACTGTTTTTT.

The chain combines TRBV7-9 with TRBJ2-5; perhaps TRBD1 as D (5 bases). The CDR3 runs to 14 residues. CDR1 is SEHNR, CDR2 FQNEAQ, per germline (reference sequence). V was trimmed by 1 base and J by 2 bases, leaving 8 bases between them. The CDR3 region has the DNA TGTGCCAGCAGCTTAGACAGGCCTCAAGAGACCCAGTACTTC. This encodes CASSLDRPQETQYF.

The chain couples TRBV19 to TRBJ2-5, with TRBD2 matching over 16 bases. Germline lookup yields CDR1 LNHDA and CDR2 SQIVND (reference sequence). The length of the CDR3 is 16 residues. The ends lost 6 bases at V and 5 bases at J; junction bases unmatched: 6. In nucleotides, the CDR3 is TGTGCCAGTAGACTGGGACTAGCGGGGGGGCGGGAGACCCAGTACTTC. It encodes CASRLGLAGGRETQYF.

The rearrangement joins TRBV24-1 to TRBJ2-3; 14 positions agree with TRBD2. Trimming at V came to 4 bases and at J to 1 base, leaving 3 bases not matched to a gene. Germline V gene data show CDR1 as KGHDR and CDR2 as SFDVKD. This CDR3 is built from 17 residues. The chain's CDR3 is CATSDSTSGRGTDTQYF. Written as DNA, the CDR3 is TGTGCCACCAGTGACTCGACTAGCGGGAGGGGCACAGATACGCAGTATTTT.

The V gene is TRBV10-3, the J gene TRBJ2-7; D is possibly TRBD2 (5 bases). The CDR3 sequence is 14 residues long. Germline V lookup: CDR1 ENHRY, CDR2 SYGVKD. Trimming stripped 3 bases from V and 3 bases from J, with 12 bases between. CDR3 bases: TGTGCCATCAGTGACGGGAACAAAAACTACGAGCAGTACTTC. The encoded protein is CAISDGNKNYEQYF.

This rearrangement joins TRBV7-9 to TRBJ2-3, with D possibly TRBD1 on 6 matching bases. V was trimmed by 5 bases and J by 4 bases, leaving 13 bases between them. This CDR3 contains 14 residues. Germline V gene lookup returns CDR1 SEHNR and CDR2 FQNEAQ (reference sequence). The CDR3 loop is CASSKRTDPDTQYF. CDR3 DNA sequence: TGTGCCAGCAGCAAAAGGACAGACCCAGATACGCAGTATTTT.

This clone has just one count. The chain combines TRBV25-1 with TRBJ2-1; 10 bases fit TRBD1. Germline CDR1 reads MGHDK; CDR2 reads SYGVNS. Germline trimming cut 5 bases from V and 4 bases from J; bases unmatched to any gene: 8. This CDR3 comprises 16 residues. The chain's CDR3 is CASSKIDRGPYNEQFF. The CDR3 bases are TGTGCCAGCAGTAAAATCGACAGGGGGCCATACAATGAGCAGTTCTTC. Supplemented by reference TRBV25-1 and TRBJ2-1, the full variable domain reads EADIYQTPRYLVIGTGKKITLECSQTMGHDKMYWYQQDPGMELHLIHYSYGVNSTEKGDLSSESTVSRIRTEHFPLTLESARPSHTSQYLCASSKIDRGPYNEQFFGPGTRLTVL.

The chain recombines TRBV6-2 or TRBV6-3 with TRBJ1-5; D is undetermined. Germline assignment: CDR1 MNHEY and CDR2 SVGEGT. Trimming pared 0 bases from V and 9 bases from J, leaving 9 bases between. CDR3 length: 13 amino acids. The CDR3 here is CASSYSQVRPQHF. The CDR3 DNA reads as TGTGCCAGCAGTTACTCCCAGGTTCGGCCCCAGCATTTT.

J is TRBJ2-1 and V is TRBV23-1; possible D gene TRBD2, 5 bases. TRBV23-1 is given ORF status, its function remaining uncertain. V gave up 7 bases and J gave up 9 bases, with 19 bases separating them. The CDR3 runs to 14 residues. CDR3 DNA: TGCGCCAGCACCAGCGGTCCGACCTGGGGTGAGCAGTTCTTC. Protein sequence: CASTSGPTWGEQFF.